The T cell receptor beta chain described here comes from a study of blood T cell repertoires in COVID-19. Sequencing used immunoSEQ multiplex PCR; TCRdb keeps in-frame clones, though not all of them. Here the sample spans roughly 95,000 clones, roughly four fifths being singletons. Germline CDR1 and CDR2: DFQATT and SNEGSKA (reference sequence). There are 11 residues in the CDR3. V was trimmed by 6 bases and J by 6 bases, leaving 11 bases between them. The origin of this receptor is a human donor in a cohort sampled during active COVID-19. The rearrangement links TRBV20-1 to TRBJ1-2; TRBD1 is a possible D gene (5 bases). Source material: peripheral blood. The chain's CDR3 is CSALGGNGYTF. The CDR3 nucleotides are TGCAGTGCCCTCGGGGGGAATGGCTACACCTTC.